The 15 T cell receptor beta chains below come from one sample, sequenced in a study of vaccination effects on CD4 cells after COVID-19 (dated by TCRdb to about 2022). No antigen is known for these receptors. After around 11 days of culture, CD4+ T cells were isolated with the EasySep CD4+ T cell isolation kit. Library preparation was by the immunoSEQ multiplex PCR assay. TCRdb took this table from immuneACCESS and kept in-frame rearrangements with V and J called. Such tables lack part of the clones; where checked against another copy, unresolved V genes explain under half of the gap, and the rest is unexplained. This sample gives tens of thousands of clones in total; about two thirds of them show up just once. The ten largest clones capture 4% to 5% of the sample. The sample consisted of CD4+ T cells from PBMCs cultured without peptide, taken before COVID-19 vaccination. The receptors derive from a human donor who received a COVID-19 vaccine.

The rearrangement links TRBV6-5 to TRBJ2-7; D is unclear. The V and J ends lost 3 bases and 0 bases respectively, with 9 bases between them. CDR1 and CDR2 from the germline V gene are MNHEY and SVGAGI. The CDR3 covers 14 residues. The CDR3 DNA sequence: TGTGCCAGCAGTTATGTGCGGAACTCCTACGAGCAGTACTTC. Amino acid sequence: CASSYVRNSYEQYF.

The DNA for the CDR3 is TGTGCCAGCAGTCCAACCATTACTAGCGGGGGGGGGACAGATACGCAGTATTTT. It yields the protein CASSPTITSGGGTDTQYF. The J gene is TRBJ2-3, the V gene TRBV2; 13 nucleotides agree with TRBD2. Trimming cost V 5 bases and J 3 bases; bases outside gene matches: 11. Germline loops: CDR1 SNHLY, CDR2 FYNNEI. The CDR3 length is 18 residues.

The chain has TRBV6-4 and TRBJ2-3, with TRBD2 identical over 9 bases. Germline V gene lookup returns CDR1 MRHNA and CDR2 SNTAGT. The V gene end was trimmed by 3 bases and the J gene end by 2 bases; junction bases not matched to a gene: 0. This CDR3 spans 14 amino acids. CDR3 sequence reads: CASSEGLATDTQYF. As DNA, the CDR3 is TGTGCCAGCAGTGAGGGACTAGCCACAGATACGCAGTATTTT.

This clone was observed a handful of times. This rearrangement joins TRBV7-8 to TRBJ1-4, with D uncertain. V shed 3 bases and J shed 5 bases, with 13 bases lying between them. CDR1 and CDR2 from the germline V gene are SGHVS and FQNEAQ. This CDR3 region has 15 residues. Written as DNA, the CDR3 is TGTGCCAGCAGCTTCTCGAGATGGGGAAATGAAAAACTGTTTTTT. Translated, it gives CASSFSRWGNEKLFF.

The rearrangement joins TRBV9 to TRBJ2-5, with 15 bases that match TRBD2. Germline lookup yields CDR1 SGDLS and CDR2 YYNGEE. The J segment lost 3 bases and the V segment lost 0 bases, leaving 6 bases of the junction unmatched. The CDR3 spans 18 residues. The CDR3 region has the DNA TGTGCCAGCAGCGTAGGGACTAGCGGGGGGGCGGGCGAAGAGACCCAGTACTTC. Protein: CASSVGTSGGAGEETQYF.

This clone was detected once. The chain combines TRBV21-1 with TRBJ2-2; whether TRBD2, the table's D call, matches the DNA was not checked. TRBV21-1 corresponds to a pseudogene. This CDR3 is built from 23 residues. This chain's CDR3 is CASKEGGRAENQRESGNTGELFF. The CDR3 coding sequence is TGTGCCAGCAAAGAGGGCGGGAGAGCGGAGAATCAAAGAGAGTCGGGGAACACCGGGGAGCTGTTTTTT.

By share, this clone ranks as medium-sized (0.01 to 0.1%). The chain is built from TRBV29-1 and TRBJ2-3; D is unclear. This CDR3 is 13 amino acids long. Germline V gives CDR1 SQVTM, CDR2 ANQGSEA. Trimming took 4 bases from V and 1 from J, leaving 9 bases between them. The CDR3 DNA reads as TGCAGCGTTGTGGGCGTAGGCACAGATACGCAGTATTTT. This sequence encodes CSVVGVGTDTQYF.

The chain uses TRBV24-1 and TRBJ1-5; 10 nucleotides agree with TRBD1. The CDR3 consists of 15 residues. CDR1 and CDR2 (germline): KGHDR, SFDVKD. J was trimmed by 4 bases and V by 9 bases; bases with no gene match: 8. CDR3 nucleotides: TGTGCCACCTCTCAGACAGGGGGCGGAAATCAGCCCCAGCATTTT. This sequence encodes CATSQTGGGNQPQHF.

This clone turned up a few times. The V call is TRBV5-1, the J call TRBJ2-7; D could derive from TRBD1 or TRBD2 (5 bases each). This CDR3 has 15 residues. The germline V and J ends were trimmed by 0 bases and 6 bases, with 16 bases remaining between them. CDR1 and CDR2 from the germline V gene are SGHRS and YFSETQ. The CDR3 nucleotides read TGCGCCAGCAGCTTGGAGAGAGGGGCCTACGGCGAGCAGTACTTC. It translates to CASSLERGAYGEQYF.

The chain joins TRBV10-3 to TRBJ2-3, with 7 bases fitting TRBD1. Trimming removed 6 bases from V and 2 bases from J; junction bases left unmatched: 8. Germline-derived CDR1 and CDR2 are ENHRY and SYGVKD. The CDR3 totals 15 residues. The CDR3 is CAIRQGGQVTDTQYF. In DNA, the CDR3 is TGTGCCATCAGGCAAGGTGGACAGGTCACAGATACGCAGTATTTT.

The CDR3 region is CASSFNPGGKETQYF. The CDR3 region has the DNA TGTGCCAGCAGCTTTAATCCAGGGGGCAAAGAGACCCAGTACTTC. This chain connects TRBV7-9 to TRBJ2-5; 8 bases line up with TRBD1. V was pared by 3 bases and J by 3 bases, with 6 bases of the junction left unmatched. Germline-derived CDR1 and CDR2 are SEHNR and FQNEAQ (reference sequence). The CDR3 consists of 15 residues.

The CDR3 nucleotides read TGTGCCAGCTCACCGCAACAGGGTGGAAGCAATCAGCCCCAGCATTTT. Its protein product is CASSPQQGGSNQPQHF. V usage is TRBV18 and J usage is TRBJ1-5; D perhaps matches TRBD1 (6 bases). CDR1 KGHSH and CDR2 LQKENI come from the germline V gene. With 3 bases removed from V and 1 base from J, the gap between germline ends came to 13 bases. The CDR3 extends over 16 amino acids.

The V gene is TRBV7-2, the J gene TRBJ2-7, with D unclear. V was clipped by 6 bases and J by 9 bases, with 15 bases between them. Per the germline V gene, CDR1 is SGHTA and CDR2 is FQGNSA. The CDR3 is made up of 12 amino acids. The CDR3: CASSSDPIRQYF. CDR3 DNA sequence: TGTGCCAGCAGTTCTGACCCGATACGGCAGTACTTC.

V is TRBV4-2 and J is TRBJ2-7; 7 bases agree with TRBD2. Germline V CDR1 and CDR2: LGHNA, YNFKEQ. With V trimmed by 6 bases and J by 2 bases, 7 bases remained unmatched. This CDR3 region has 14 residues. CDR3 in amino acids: CASRQSGAPYEQYF. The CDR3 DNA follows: TGTGCCAGCAGACAGAGCGGGGCACCCTACGAGCAGTACTTC.

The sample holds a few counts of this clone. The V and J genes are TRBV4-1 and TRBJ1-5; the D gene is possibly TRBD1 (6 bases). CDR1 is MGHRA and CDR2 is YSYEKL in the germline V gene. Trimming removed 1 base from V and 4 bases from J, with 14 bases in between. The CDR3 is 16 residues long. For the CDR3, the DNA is TGCGCCAGCAGCCAAGTGGTCGGGCAGGGGAATCAGCCCCAGCATTTT. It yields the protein CASSQVVGQGNQPQHF.